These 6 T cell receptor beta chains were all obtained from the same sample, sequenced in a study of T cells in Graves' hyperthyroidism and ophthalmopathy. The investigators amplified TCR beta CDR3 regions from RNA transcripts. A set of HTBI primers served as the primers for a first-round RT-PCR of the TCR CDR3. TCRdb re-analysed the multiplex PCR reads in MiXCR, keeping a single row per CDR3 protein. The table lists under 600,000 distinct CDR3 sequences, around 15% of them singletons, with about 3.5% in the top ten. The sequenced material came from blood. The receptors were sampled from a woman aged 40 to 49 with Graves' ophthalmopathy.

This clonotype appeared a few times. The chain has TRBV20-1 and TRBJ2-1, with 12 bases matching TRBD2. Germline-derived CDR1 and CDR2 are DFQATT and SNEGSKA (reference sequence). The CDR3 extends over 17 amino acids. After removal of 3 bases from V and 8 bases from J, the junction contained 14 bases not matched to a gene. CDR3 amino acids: CSARGGTSGRPVHEQFF. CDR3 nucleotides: TGCAGTGCTAGGGGGGGTACTAGCGGGAGGCCGGTGCATGAGCAGTTCTTC.

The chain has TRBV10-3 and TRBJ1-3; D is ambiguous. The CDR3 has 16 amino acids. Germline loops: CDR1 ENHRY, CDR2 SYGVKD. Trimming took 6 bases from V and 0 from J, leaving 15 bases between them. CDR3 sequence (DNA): TGTGCCATCAGGAATTCCGACGGGAACTCTGGAAACACCATATATTTT. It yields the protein CAIRNSDGNSGNTIYF.

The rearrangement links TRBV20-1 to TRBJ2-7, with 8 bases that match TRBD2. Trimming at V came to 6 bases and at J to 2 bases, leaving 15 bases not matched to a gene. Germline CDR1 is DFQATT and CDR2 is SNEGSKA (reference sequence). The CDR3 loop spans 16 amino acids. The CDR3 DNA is TGCAGTGCCAGCAGCCCCGCGGGGGGTGCGGCCTACGAGCAGTACTTC. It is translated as CSASSPAGGAAYEQYF.

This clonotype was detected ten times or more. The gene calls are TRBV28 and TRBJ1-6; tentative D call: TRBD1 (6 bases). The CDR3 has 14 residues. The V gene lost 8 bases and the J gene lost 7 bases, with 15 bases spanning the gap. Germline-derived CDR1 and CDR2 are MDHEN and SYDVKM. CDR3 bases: TGTGCCAGCCTCTACAGGGTTGGGAATTCACCCCTCCACTTT. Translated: CASLYRVGNSPLHF.

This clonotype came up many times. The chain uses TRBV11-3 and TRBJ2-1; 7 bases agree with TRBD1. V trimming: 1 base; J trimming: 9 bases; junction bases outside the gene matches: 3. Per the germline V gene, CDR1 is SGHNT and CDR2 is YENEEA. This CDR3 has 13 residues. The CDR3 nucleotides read TGTGCCAGCAGCTTAGCGACAGGGCGTGAGCAGTTCTTC. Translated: CASSLATGREQFF.

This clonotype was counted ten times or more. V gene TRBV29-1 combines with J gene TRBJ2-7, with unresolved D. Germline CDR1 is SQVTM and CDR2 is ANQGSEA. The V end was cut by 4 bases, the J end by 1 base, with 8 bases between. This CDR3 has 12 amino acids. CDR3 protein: CSVVTRSYEQYF. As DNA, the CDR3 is TGCAGCGTTGTCACCAGATCCTACGAGCAGTACTTC.